Below, 10 T cell receptor beta chains from the same sample are listed, as sequenced in a study of CD8+ T cells in alopecia areata. Treatment reported: oral pan-JAK inhibitor, 5-10 mg twice daily. cDNA reverse transcribed from extracted RNA served as the sequencing template. Clones were read by immunoSEQ multiplex PCR, and TCRdb kept only the in-frame ones, dropping some. The profile covers about 210,000 clones, with under 70% appearing a single time and 4.2% taken by the ten largest. The source was CD4+ T cells sorted from blood, collected at week 4, from a patient treated with tofacitinib. The origin of the receptors is a human donor with alopecia areata.

The chain couples TRBV28 to TRBJ1-1; D perhaps matches TRBD1 (6 bases). The V end was cut by 2 bases, the J end by 11 bases, with 9 bases between. Germline lookup yields CDR1 MDHEN and CDR2 SYDVKM. CDR3 length: 11 amino acids. In DNA, the CDR3 is TGTGCCAGCAGTTTAACTCAGGGGGCTTTCTTT. Translating it yields CASSLTQGAFF.

The V call is TRBV30, the J call TRBJ1-1, with 8 positions matching TRBD1. This CDR3 has 11 amino acids. Germline-derived CDR1 and CDR2 are GTSNPN and SVGIG (reference sequence). J lost 12 bases, V lost 0 bases, and 3 bases had no gene match. The CDR3 protein is CAWSVQGGTFF. In DNA, the CDR3 is TGTGCCTGGAGTGTACAGGGGGGGACTTTCTTT.

This clone was observed once. V usage is TRBV30 and J usage is TRBJ2-7; TRBD2 aligns across 15 bases. V dropped 4 bases and J dropped 11; count of bases not matched to a gene: 6. Germline-derived CDR1 and CDR2 are GTSNPN and SVGIG (reference sequence). The CDR3 totals 13 residues. CDR3 in amino acids: CAWTGLAGGPEYF. The CDR3 region has the DNA TGTGCCTGGACCGGACTAGCGGGGGGGCCCGAGTACTTC.

This chain uses TRBV6-6 with TRBJ1-2, with D possibly being TRBD1 (6 bases). The length of the CDR3 is 14 residues. V was trimmed by 6 bases and J by 4 bases, leaving 15 bases between them. From germline, CDR1 is MNHNY and CDR2 SVGAGI (reference sequence). This CDR3 is CASSAQGRSYGYTF. For the CDR3, the DNA is TGTGCCAGCAGCGCACAGGGTCGGAGCTATGGCTACACCTTC.

The chain has TRBV7-2 and TRBJ1-2, with D unclear. Trimming cost V 5 bases and J 6 bases, with 19 bases left between them. Germline-derived CDR1 and CDR2 are SGHTA and FQGNSA. The CDR3 totals 15 residues. CDR3 amino acids: CASSASNGPGNGYTF. CDR3 bases: TGTGCCAGCAGCGCATCAAACGGGCCGGGGAATGGCTACACCTTC. Variable domain in full (rest from reference TRBV7-2 and TRBJ1-2): GAGVSQSPSNKVTEKGKDVELRCDPISGHTALYWYRQSLGQGLEFLIYFQGNSAPDKSGLPSDRFSAERTGGSVSTLTIQRTQQEDSAVYLCASSASNGPGNGYTFGSGTRLTVV.

Only a few counts were recorded for this clone. The chain is built from TRBV5-6 and TRBJ1-4, with D possibly being TRBD1 (5 bases). Trimming pared 3 bases from V and 10 bases from J, leaving 16 bases between. CDR1 is SGHDT, CDR2 YYEEEE, per germline. CDR3 length: 14 amino acids. In DNA form, the CDR3 reads TGTGCCAGCAGCTCAGGGTATGCGGCCGGAAAACTGTTTTTT. It codes for CASSSGYAAGKLFF.

This clone was picked up a small number of times. The chain combines TRBV23-1 with TRBJ2-5, with a tentative D call TRBD1 (6 bases). TRBV23-1 is labeled an ORF, and its function is uncertain. The CDR3 loop spans 10 amino acids. V shed 7 bases and J shed 12 bases, with 12 bases lying between them. The CDR3 sequence is CASIQGGKYF. The CDR3 DNA follows: TGCGCCAGCATCCAAGGGGGAAAGTACTTC.

The genes are TRBV19 and TRBJ1-5; 7 bases are a match to TRBD1. The CDR3 has 13 amino acids. Per the germline V gene, CDR1 is LNHDA and CDR2 is SQIVND (reference sequence). J was trimmed by 5 bases and V by 6 bases; bases with no gene match: 4. CDR3 nucleotide sequence: TGTGCCAGTAGACAGGGGAGCTATCAGCCCCAGCATTTT. It specifies CASRQGSYQPQHF.

The rearrangement uses TRBV5-1 and TRBJ2-7, with D unclear. Germline lookup yields CDR1 SGHRS and CDR2 YFSETQ. This CDR3 is 13 amino acids long. V gave up 0 bases and J gave up 0 bases, with 4 bases separating them. The CDR3 DNA follows: TGCGCCAGCAGCTTGGGCAGCTCCTACGAGCAGTACTTC. It is translated as CASSLGSSYEQYF.

There are a few counts of this clone. V gene TRBV18 combines with J gene TRBJ2-5; D uncertain. Between the trimmed V and J ends, which lost 3 bases and 1 base, there was a span of 9 bases. This CDR3 is built from 14 residues. Per the germline V gene, CDR1 is KGHSH and CDR2 is LQKENI. CDR3 amino acids: CASSPASGQETQYF. The CDR3, as DNA: TGTGCCAGCTCACCGGCGTCGGGCCAAGAGACCCAGTACTTC. Filled out from reference TRBV18 and TRBJ2-5, the complete variable domain reads NAGVMQNPRHLVRRRGQEARLRCSPMKGHSHVYWYRQLPEEGLKFMVYLQKENIIDESGMPKERFSAEFPKEGPSILRIQQVVRGDSAAYFCASSPASGQETQYFGPGTRLLVL.